The present T cell receptor beta chain was sequenced within a study of control samples from healthy donors and cancer patients. The assay was immunoSEQ multiplex PCR, and TCRdb's table has in-frame clones only and misses some. The sample yields tens of thousands of clones, roughly nine tenths seen once. This CDR3 comprises 13 residues. V lost 2 bases and J lost 9, with 11 bases in between. Germline CDR1 is SGHNT and CDR2 is YENEEA. The V and J genes are TRBV11-3 and TRBJ2-1; D may be TRBD1 or TRBD2 (5 bases each). The sample comprised PBMCs. The receptor was derived from a woman aged 45-59 years with colorectal cancer. CDR3 amino acids: CASSLTDSGEQFF. CDR3 in DNA: TGTGCCAGCAGCTTAACAGACAGCGGTGAGCAGTTCTTC.